This T cell receptor beta chain was identified in a study of siplizumab effects on memory and regulatory T cells. Regarding the study as a whole: Naive T cells looked more diverse than memory cells and looked like major alloresponse contributors. Mapping to unstimulated subsets was achieved for only a minor fraction of alloreactive clones.

Sequenced by immunoSEQ multiplex PCR; TCRdb stores in-frame clones only, minus some. In the table there are 94,000 or so clones, roughly 93% of which are singletons. About this clone: The antigen remains unidentified.

Sequencing was done on a sample of CD8+ T cells sorted from blood. This clonotype was obtained from a human donor in good health.

The CDR3 DNA is TGTGCCAGCGGGGCGGGAAGATCCTACGAGCAGTACTTC. Translated, it gives CASGAGRSYEQYF. This chain connects TRBV6-1 to TRBJ2-7; D is possibly TRBD2 (6 bases). The germline gives CDR1 MNHNS, CDR2 SASEGT. The CDR3 covers 13 residues. V was shortened by 8 bases and J by 1 base, with 12 bases between the two germline ends.